Presented here are 29 T cell receptor beta chains from one specimen sequenced in a study of Ad26.COV2.S vaccination and SARS-CoV-2 variants. The treatment denotes: some 20 received Ad26.COV2.S at low or high dose, single or two shots; roughly five received placebo; per-sample allocation not given. Specimens were obtained on day 63 following the first vaccine or placebo injection. The data were produced by immunoSEQ multiplex PCR, yet TCRdb's version contains in-frame clones alone and is incomplete. The table lists a few hundred thousand clones, around 87% of them singletons. The sample consisted of peripheral blood, taken in a trial of Ad26.COV2.S vaccine versus placebo. These receptors all stem from a person between 18 and 60 years old who received the Ad26.COV2.S COVID-19 vaccine or a placebo.

The V call is TRBV7-3, the J call TRBJ2-1; a possible D gene is TRBD1 (6 bases). Germline V gives CDR1 SGHTA, CDR2 FQGTGA. Trimming removed 3 bases at V and 5 bases at J, with 11 bases between. This CDR3 is 14 amino acids long. CDR3 residues: CASSFGGAHNEQFF. The CDR3 bases are TGTGCCAGCAGCTTTGGGGGCGCCCACAATGAGCAGTTCTTC. Full variable domain (rest looked up from reference TRBV7-3 and TRBJ2-1): GAGVSQTPSNKVTEKGKYVELRCDPISGHTALYWYRQSLGQGPEFLIYFQGTGAADDSGLPNDRFFAVRPEGSVSTLKIQRTERGDSAVYLCASSFGGAHNEQFFGPGTRLTVL.

This chain uses TRBV4-2 with TRBJ2-3, with 11 positions matching TRBD1. V trimming: 5 bases; J trimming: 3 bases; junction bases outside the gene matches: 16. This CDR3 is 19 amino acids long. Germline V CDR1 and CDR2: LGHNA, YNFKEQ. CDR3 nucleotides: TGTGCCAGCAGCTCCGGGACAGGGGGGGCTGGGGACGGGACAGATACGCAGTATTTT. Amino acids: CASSSGTGGAGDGTDTQYF.

This clone was observed a single time. This chain links TRBV28 with TRBJ1-2; D call uncertain. Trimming removed 4 bases from V and 0 bases from J, with 9 bases in between. The V gene's germline CDR1 is MDHEN and CDR2 SYDVKM. The CDR3 loop spans 14 amino acids. The CDR3: CASSSRLPNYGYTF. The CDR3 bases are TGTGCCAGCAGTTCTCGCCTTCCTAACTATGGCTACACCTTC.

This sequence joins TRBV7-9 and TRBJ1-3; no definite D call. Deletions cut 5 bases from V and 0 bases from J, with 8 bases between. From germline, CDR1 is SEHNR and CDR2 FQNEAQ (reference sequence). The CDR3 has 14 residues. The CDR3 is CASSGISSGNTIYF. In nucleotides, the CDR3 is TGTGCCAGCAGCGGGATCTCCTCTGGAAACACCATATATTTT. The full variable domain, completed using reference TRBV7-9 and TRBJ1-3, is DTGVSQNPRHKITKRGQNVTFRCDPISEHNRLYWYRQTLGQGPEFLTYFQNEAQLEKSRLLSDRFSAERPKGSFSTLEIQRTEQGDSAMYLCASSGISSGNTIYFGEGSWLTVV.

The chain has TRBV4-2 and TRBJ1-5, with D tentatively TRBD1 (6 bases). The germline V gene has CDR1 LGHNA and CDR2 YNFKEQ. V was shortened by 0 bases and J by 2 bases, with 11 bases between the two germline ends. The CDR3 runs 16 residues. The CDR3 DNA reads TGTGCCAGCAGCCAAGAAGGGGGGTCCGGCAATCAGCCCCAGCATTTT. It translates to CASSQEGGSGNQPQHF.

This chain uses TRBV9 with TRBJ2-3; D may correspond to TRBD1 or TRBD2 (5 bases each). Per the germline V gene, CDR1 is SGDLS and CDR2 is YYNGEE. This CDR3 spans 17 amino acids. The ends were cut back, 0 bases at V and 0 bases at J, with 14 bases in the middle. The CDR3 sequence is CASSVGGVSRSTDTQYF. DNA of the CDR3: TGTGCCAGCAGCGTAGGAGGGGTTAGTCGTAGCACAGATACGCAGTATTTT.

Only one count was recorded for this clone. This rearrangement joins TRBV10-3 to TRBJ1-5; D is possibly TRBD1 (6 bases). Trimming pared 6 bases from V and 3 bases from J, leaving 15 bases between. The CDR3 is 15 residues long. Germline V gene lookup returns CDR1 ENHRY and CDR2 SYGVKD. This chain's CDR3 is CAISNREENNQPQHF. In DNA form, the CDR3 reads TGTGCCATCAGCAACAGGGAGGAGAACAATCAGCCCCAGCATTTT.

This clone was observed once. The chain employs TRBV6-5 and TRBJ2-5, with TRBD2 matching over 9 bases. From germline, CDR1 is MNHEY and CDR2 SVGAGI. The CDR3 sequence is 15 residues long. V was pared by 0 bases and J by 4 bases, with 3 bases of the junction left unmatched. The CDR3 nucleotides read TGTGCCAGCAGTTACTCGGTGGGACTAGCAGAGACCCAGTACTTC. Encoded protein: CASSYSVGLAETQYF.

J is TRBJ2-7 and V is TRBV5-4, with D uncertain. Trimming left V 5 bases short and J 4 bases short, with 16 bases between. CDR1 and CDR2 from the germline V gene are SGHNT and YYREEE (reference sequence). The CDR3 loop spans 14 amino acids. The CDR3 bases are TGTGCCAGCAGTTCCGGGCCCCTGGATTACGAGCAGTACTTC. Translated: CASSSGPLDYEQYF.

V usage is TRBV29-1 and J usage is TRBJ1-2; D is unclear. The CDR3 length is 14 residues. Germline CDR1 SQVTM, CDR2 ANQGSEA. The V end was cut by 3 bases, the J end by 8 bases, with 19 bases between. The DNA for the CDR3 is TGCAGCGTTGATACTCGGCCCCCGGTAGGAGGCTACACCTTC. It encodes CSVDTRPPVGGYTF. The full variable domain, completed using reference TRBV29-1 and TRBJ1-2, is SAVISQKPSRDICQRGTSLTIQCQVDSQVTMMFWYRQQPGQSLTLIATANQGSEATYESGFVIDKFPISRPNLTFSTLTVSNMSPEDSSIYLCSVDTRPPVGGYTFGSGTRLTVV.

The chain carries TRBV10-2 and TRBJ1-5; 10 positions agree with TRBD1. V shed 6 bases, J shed 5 bases, and the junction held 4 bases outside the gene matches. Germline CDR1 WSHSY, CDR2 SAAADI. The CDR3 length is 14 residues. The DNA of the CDR3 is TGCGCCAGCAGGGAGACAGGGGGCCATCAGCCCCAGCATTTT. Protein: CASRETGGHQPQHF.

The J gene is TRBJ2-7, the V gene TRBV4-2, with 9 positions matching TRBD1. V was pared by 3 bases and J by 1 base, with 4 bases of the junction left unmatched. This CDR3 is 15 amino acids long. Germline V gene lookup returns CDR1 LGHNA and CDR2 YNFKEQ. For the CDR3, the DNA is TGTGCCAGCAGCCACGGGACAGGGAATTCCTACGAGCAGTACTTC. Translation gives CASSHGTGNSYEQYF.

The chain links TRBV19 to TRBJ1-2, with D perhaps matching TRBD1 (5 bases). Germline V gene lookup returns CDR1 LNHDA and CDR2 SQIVND (reference sequence). The CDR3 contains 13 residues. V lost 5 bases, J lost 3 bases, and 10 bases lay in between. The CDR3 protein is CASSVGGHYGYTF. The CDR3 nucleotides read TGTGCCAGTAGTGTGGGGGGTCACTATGGCTACACCTTC.

The chain carries TRBV29-1 and TRBJ1-1; 8 bases are a match to TRBD1. Germline lookup yields CDR1 SQVTM and CDR2 ANQGSEA. Trimming removed 7 bases from V and 1 base from J; junction bases left unmatched: 5. The CDR3 has 13 residues. For the CDR3, the DNA is TGCAGCGGTACACAGGGGGGGAACACTGAAGCTTTCTTT. Translating it yields CSGTQGGNTEAFF.

V gene TRBV5-5 combines with J gene TRBJ1-5, with D tentatively TRBD1 (5 bases). V lost 2 bases and J 6 bases, leaving 12 bases between the germline ends. The CDR3 loop spans 14 amino acids. Germline V lookup: CDR1 SGHKS, CDR2 YYEKEE (reference sequence). This CDR3 reads CASSLFAGVQPQHF. Written as DNA, the CDR3 is TGTGCCAGCAGCTTATTTGCGGGGGTTCAGCCCCAGCATTTT.

V gene TRBV5-8 combines with J gene TRBJ1-1; TRBD1 is a possible D gene (6 bases). The germline gives CDR1 SGHTS, CDR2 YDEGEE. V was trimmed by 0 bases and J by 0 bases, leaving 18 bases between them. This CDR3 comprises 18 residues. CDR3 region: CASSLVWQGPGMNTEAFF. As DNA, the CDR3 is TGTGCCAGCAGCTTGGTTTGGCAGGGGCCCGGGATGAACACTGAAGCTTTCTTT. The full variable domain, with the rest looked up from reference TRBV5-8 and TRBJ1-1, is EAGVTQSPTHLIKTRGQQATLRCSPISGHTSVYWYQQALGLGLQFLLWYDEGEERNRGNFPPRFSGRQFPNYSSELNVNALELEDSALYLCASSLVWQGPGMNTEAFFGQGTRLTVV.

The rearrangement joins TRBV7-8 to TRBJ1-4, with D perhaps matching TRBD1 (5 bases). Germline lookup yields CDR1 SGHVS and CDR2 FQNEAQ. The CDR3 is 16 residues long. V lost 1 base to trimming and J lost 1 base, with 10 bases between them. The CDR3 spells CASSLGSGLTNEKLFF. The CDR3, as DNA: TGTGCCAGCAGCTTAGGATCAGGGCTAACTAATGAAAAACTGTTTTTT.

This chain connects TRBV7-6 to TRBJ2-7, with 7 nucleotides matching TRBD2. Per the germline V gene, CDR1 is SGHVS and CDR2 is FNYEAQ. The junction had 9 bases not matched to a gene; V was cut back by 1 base and J by 6 bases. This CDR3 comprises 15 residues. The CDR3 reads CASSLGRGSNSEQYF. Written as DNA, the CDR3 is TGTGCCAGCAGCTTAGGGCGGGGGTCCAACTCCGAGCAGTACTTC.

Here the CDR3 reads CAISETRQGRNTEAFF. In DNA form, the CDR3 reads TGTGCCATCAGTGAGACCCGACAGGGACGGAACACTGAAGCTTTCTTT. The rearrangement links TRBV10-3 to TRBJ1-1, with 7 positions matching TRBD1. Trimming took 2 bases from V and 1 from J; bases not matched to a gene: 7. Germline CDR1 and CDR2: ENHRY and SYGVKD. The CDR3 is 16 residues long.

The rearrangement links TRBV29-1 to TRBJ1-5; no clear D gene. Per germline, CDR1 SQVTM and CDR2 ANQGSEA. This CDR3 comprises 12 residues. Between the trimmed V and J ends, which lost 7 bases and 0 bases, there was a span of 7 bases. The CDR3 nucleotides read TGCAGCGCCGGGGATAGCAATCAGCCCCAGCATTTT. This gives the protein CSAGDSNQPQHF. The full variable domain, in which reference TRBV29-1 and TRBJ1-5 provide the parts outside the CDR3, is SAVISQKPSRDICQRGTSLTIQCQVDSQVTMMFWYRQQPGQSLTLIATANQGSEATYESGFVIDKFPISRPNLTFSTLTVSNMSPEDSSIYLCSAGDSNQPQHFGDGTRLSIL.

The chain is built from TRBV2 and TRBJ1-1, with 7 positions matching TRBD1. After removal of 5 bases from V and 4 bases from J, the junction contained 1 base not matched to a gene. CDR1 and CDR2 (germline): SNHLY, FYNNEI. The CDR3 has 12 residues. CDR3: CASSTGVTEAFF. CDR3 nucleotides: TGTGCCAGCAGTACAGGGGTCACTGAAGCTTTCTTT.

V usage is TRBV19 and J usage is TRBJ1-1, with unresolved D. Germline V gene data show CDR1 as LNHDA and CDR2 as SQIVND (reference sequence). This CDR3 spans 15 amino acids. V lost 5 bases and J 4 bases, leaving 17 bases between the germline ends. CDR3 bases: TGTGCCAGTAGTTTAACCTTTGGGTCGAGCACTGAAGCTTTCTTT. Its translation: CASSLTFGSSTEAFF.

This rearrangement joins TRBV27 to TRBJ2-1; 8 nucleotides line up with TRBD1. Trimming cost V 1 base and J 6 bases; bases outside gene matches: 5. The CDR3 consists of 15 residues. The V gene's germline CDR1 is MNHEY and CDR2 SMNVEV (reference sequence). CDR3 region: CASSLFGQGRNEQFF. The CDR3 nucleotides read TGTGCCAGCAGTTTATTTGGACAGGGTCGCAATGAGCAGTTCTTC.

J is TRBJ1-1 and V is TRBV30, with 8 bases lining up with TRBD1. This CDR3 is built from 14 residues. After removal of 3 bases from V and 3 bases from J, the junction contained 6 bases not matched to a gene. Per the germline V gene, CDR1 is GTSNPN and CDR2 is SVGIG (reference sequence). The CDR3 is CAWSTPGGYTEAFF. CDR3 nucleotides: TGTGCCTGGAGCACTCCAGGGGGCTACACTGAAGCTTTCTTT.

This chain joins TRBV5-1 and TRBJ2-2, with a possible D match to TRBD1 (5 bases). The CDR3 sequence is 13 residues long. Trimming took 0 bases from V and 13 from J, leaving 13 bases between them. Germline V gene sequence: CDR1 SGHRS, CDR2 YFSETQ. The CDR3 is CASSLDTGMLLFF. The CDR3 DNA reads as TGCGCCAGCAGCTTGGATACAGGCATGTTGCTGTTTTTT.

The chain has TRBV15 and TRBJ2-7; D is possibly TRBD2 (5 bases). Trimming took off 2 bases at V and 1 base at J, with 12 bases between the two ends. CDR3 size: 15 residues. Germline V gives CDR1 LNHNV, CDR2 YYDKDF (reference sequence). This CDR3 is CATSRPGSGSYEQYF. The CDR3 nucleotides read TGTGCCACCAGCAGACCGGGTTCGGGATCCTACGAGCAGTACTTC. The complete variable domain, with remaining parts taken from reference TRBV15 and TRBJ2-7, reads DAMVIQNPRYQVTQFGKPVTLSCSQTLNHNVMYWYQQKSSQAPKLLFHYYDKDFNNEADTPDNFQSRRPNTSFCFLDIRSPGLGDTAMYLCATSRPGSGSYEQYFGPGTRLTVT.

The V and J genes are TRBV30 and TRBJ1-1; TRBD1 might be the D (6 bases). CDR1 and CDR2 (germline): GTSNPN, SVGIG (reference sequence). V lost 8 bases and J lost 2, with 21 bases in between. The CDR3 loop spans 15 amino acids. The CDR3 coding sequence is TGTGCCGGACGGAGGGGGGCGGGGGACAACACTGAAGCTTTCTTT. Protein: CAGRRGAGDNTEAFF.

The J gene is TRBJ2-7, the V gene TRBV3-1 (or the pseudogene TRBV3-2); TRBD2 agrees at 12 bases. Germline CDR1 reads LGHDT; CDR2 reads YNNKEL (reference sequence). V gave up 6 bases and J gave up 5 bases; unmatched junction bases: 2. The CDR3 runs 13 residues. The CDR3 loop is CASRGLAGDEQYF. CDR3 bases: TGTGCCAGCAGGGGACTAGCGGGTGACGAGCAGTACTTC.

The chain combines TRBV18 with TRBJ2-5; 14 bases fit TRBD2. This CDR3 is 17 amino acids long. Germline V gene data show CDR1 as KGHSH and CDR2 as LQKENI. V gave up 4 bases and J gave up 2 bases; unmatched junction bases: 6. The DNA for the CDR3 is TGTGCCAGCTCACTAGGGACTAGCGGGGGAACTCAAGAGACCCAGTACTTC. Translating it yields CASSLGTSGGTQETQYF.